A single TCR beta chain is shown here with its context. Its specificity is unknown. Germline CDR1 is SGDLS and CDR2 is YYNGEE. Trimming cost V 4 bases and J 3 bases, with 20 bases left between them. There are 16 residues in the CDR3. The PCR made use of 60 Vbeta and 13 Jbeta primers. TCRdb's table, derived via immunoSEQ multiplex PCR, lists solely in-frame clones and lacks some. Here the sample spans about 190,000 clones, 75% to 90% being singletons. This entry is derived from a study of cytomegalovirus exposure and HLA in healthy donors. Overall study results and limits: Most of the TCR beta V segments (in an earlier analysis) were productive either about 87% or about 30% of the time. Certain sequence variants were highly shared and formed a cluster, and this cluster was likely a sequencing artifact. For TCR beta chains, V- and J-gene trimming was later linked to a missense DCLRE1C variant. With high specificity and sensitivity, the classifier reportedly diagnosed cytomegalovirus status.

Sequenced input: PBMCs. The rearrangement uses TRBV9 and TRBJ2-7, with D perhaps TRBD2 (5 bases). The TCR was taken from a man aged 40-49 years in good health and CMV-seropositive. In DNA form, the CDR3 reads TGTGCCAGCAGCTCCAATCCCGGAGGAAAATACTACGAGCAGTACTTC. Translating gives CASSSNPGGKYYEQYF.